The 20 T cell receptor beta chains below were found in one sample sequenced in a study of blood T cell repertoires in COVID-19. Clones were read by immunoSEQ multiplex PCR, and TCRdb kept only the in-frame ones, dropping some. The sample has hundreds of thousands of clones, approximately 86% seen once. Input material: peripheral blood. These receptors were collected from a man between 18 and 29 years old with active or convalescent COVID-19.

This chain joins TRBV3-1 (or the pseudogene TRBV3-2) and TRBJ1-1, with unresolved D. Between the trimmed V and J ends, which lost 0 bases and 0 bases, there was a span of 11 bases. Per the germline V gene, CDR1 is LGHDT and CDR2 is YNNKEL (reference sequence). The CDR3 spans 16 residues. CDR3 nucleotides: TGTGCCAGCAGCCAAGAGGGTCCCAGGATGAACACTGAAGCTTTCTTT. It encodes CASSQEGPRMNTEAFF.

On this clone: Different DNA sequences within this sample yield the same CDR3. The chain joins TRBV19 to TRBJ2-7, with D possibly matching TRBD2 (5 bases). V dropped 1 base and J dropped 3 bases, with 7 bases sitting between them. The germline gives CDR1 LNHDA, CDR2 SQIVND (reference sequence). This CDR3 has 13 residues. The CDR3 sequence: CASSIVGGYEQYF. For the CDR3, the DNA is TGTGCCAGTAGTATAGTTGGAGGCTACGAGCAGTACTTC.

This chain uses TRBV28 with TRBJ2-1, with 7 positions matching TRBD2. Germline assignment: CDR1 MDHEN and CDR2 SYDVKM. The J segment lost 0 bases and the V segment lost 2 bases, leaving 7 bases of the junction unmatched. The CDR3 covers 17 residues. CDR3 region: CASSLNSGLPSYNEQFF. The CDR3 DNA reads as TGTGCCAGCAGTTTAAACTCGGGACTACCCTCCTACAATGAGCAGTTCTTC.

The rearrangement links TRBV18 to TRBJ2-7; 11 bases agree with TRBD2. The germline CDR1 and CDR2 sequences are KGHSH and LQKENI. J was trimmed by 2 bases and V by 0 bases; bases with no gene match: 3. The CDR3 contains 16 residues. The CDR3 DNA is TGTGCCAGCTCACCACCGCTAGCGGGAGGACCCTACGAGCAGTACTTC. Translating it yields CASSPPLAGGPYEQYF.

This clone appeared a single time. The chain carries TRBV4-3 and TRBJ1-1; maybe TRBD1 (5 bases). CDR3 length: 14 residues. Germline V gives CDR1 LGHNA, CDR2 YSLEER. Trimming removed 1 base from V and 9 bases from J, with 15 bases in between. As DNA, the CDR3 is TGCGCCAGCAGCCAAGTGGGCAGGGAAGGGAAAGCTTTCTTT. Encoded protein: CASSQVGREGKAFF.

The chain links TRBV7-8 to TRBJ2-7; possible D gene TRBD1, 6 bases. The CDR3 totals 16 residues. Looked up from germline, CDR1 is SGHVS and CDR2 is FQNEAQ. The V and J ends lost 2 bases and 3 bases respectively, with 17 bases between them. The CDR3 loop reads CASSLFHGTNNYEQYF. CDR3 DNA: TGTGCCAGCAGCTTATTTCACGGGACAAACAACTACGAGCAGTACTTC. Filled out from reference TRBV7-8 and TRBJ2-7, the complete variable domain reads GAGVSQSPRYKVAKRGQDVALRCDPISGHVSLFWYQQALGQGPEFLTYFQNEAQLDKSGLPSDRFFAERPEGSVSTLKIQRTQQEDSAVYLCASSLFHGTNNYEQYFGPGTRLTVT.

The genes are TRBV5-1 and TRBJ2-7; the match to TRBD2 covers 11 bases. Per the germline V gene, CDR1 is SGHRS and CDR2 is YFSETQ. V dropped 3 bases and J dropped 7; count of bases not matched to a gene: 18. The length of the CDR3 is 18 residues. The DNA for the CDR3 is TGCGCCAGCAGCTCCTCCGGGGGCGTACTAGCGGGGGTCTATGAGCAGTACTTC. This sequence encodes CASSSSGGVLAGVYEQYF. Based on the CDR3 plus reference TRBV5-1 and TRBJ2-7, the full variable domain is KAGVTQTPRYLIKTRGQQVTLSCSPISGHRSVSWYQQTPGQGLQFLFEYFSETQRNKGNFPGRFSGRQFSNSRSEMNVSTLELGDSALYLCASSSSGGVLAGVYEQYFGPGTRLTVT.

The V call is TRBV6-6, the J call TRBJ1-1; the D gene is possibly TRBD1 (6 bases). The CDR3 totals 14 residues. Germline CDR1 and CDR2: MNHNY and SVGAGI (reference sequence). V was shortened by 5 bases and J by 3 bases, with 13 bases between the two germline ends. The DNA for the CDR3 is TGTGCCAGCAGTGACCAGGGGTCTTACACTGAAGCTTTCTTT. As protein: CASSDQGSYTEAFF.

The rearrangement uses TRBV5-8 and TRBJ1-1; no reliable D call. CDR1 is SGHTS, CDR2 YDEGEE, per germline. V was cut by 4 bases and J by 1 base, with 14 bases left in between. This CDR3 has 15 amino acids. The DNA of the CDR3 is TGTGCCAGCAGCCGACCGGGGTGGGGGAACACTGAAGCTTTCTTT. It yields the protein CASSRPGWGNTEAFF.

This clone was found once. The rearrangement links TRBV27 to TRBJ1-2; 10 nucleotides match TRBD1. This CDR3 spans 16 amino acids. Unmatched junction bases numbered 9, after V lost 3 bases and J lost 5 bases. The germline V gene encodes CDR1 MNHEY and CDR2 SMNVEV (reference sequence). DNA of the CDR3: TGTGCCAGCAGTTTTCTCCCTGGACAGGGGGGATATGGCTACACCTTC. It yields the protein CASSFLPGQGGYGYTF.

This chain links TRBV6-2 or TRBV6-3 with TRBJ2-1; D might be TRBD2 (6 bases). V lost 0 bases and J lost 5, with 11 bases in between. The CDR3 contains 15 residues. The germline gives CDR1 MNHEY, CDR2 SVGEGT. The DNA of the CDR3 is TGTGCCAGCAGTTACTCCCAGCGGGCGGACAATGAGCAGTTCTTC. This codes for CASSYSQRADNEQFF.

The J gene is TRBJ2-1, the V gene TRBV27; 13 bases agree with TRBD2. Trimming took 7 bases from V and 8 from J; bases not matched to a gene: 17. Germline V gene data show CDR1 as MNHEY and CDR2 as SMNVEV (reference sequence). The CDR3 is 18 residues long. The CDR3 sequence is CASTLRDRGLAGYHEQFF. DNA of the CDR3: TGTGCCAGCACCCTAAGGGACAGGGGACTAGCGGGATATCATGAGCAGTTCTTC.

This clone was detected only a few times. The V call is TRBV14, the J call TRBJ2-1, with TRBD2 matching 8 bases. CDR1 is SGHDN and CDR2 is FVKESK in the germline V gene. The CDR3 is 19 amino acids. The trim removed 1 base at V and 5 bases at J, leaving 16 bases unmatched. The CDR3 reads CASSQGRGAGERNDNEQFF. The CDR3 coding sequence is TGTGCCAGCAGCCAAGGCCGTGGAGCGGGAGAGCGAAACGACAATGAGCAGTTCTTC.

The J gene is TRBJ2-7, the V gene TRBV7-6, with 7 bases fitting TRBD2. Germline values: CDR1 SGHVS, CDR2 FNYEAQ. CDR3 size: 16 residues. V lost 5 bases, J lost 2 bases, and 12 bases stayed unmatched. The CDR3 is CASSPDAPSGAYEQYF. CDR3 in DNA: TGTGCCAGCAGCCCCGACGCCCCTAGCGGAGCCTACGAGCAGTACTTC.

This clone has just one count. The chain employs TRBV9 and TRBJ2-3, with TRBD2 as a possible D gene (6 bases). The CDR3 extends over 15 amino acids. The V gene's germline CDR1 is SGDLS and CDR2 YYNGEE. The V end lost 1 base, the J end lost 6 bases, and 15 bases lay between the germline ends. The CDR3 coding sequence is TGTGCCAGCAGCGTATCTCGACTAGGAGTTGATACGCAGTATTTT. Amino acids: CASSVSRLGVDTQYF.

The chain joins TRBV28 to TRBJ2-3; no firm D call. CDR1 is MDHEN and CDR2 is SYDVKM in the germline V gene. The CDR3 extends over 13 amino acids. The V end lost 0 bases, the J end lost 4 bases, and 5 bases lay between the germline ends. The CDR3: CASSLWESDTQYF. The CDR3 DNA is TGTGCCAGCAGTTTATGGGAGTCAGATACGCAGTATTTT.

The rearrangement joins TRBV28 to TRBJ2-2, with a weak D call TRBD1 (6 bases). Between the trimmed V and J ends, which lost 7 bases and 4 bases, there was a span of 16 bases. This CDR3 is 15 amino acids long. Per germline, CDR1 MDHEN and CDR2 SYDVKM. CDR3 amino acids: CASNPAGAITGELFF. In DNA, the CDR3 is TGTGCCAGCAACCCCGCAGGGGCGATCACCGGGGAGCTGTTTTTT.

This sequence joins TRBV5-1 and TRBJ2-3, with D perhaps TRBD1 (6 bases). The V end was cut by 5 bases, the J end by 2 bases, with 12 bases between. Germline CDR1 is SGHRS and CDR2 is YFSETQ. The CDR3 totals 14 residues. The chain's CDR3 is CASSRQEITDTQYF. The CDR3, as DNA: TGCGCCAGCAGTCGACAGGAGATCACAGATACGCAGTATTTT. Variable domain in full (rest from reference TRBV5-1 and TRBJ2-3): KAGVTQTPRYLIKTRGQQVTLSCSPISGHRSVSWYQQTPGQGLQFLFEYFSETQRNKGNFPGRFSGRQFSNSRSEMNVSTLELGDSALYLCASSRQEITDTQYFGPGTRLTVL.

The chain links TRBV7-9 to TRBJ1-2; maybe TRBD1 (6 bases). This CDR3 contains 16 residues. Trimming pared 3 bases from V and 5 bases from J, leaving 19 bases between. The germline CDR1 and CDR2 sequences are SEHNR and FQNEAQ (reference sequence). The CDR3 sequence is CASSFSTGNFRYGYTF. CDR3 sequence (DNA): TGTGCCAGCAGCTTCTCGACAGGAAACTTTCGGTATGGCTACACCTTC.

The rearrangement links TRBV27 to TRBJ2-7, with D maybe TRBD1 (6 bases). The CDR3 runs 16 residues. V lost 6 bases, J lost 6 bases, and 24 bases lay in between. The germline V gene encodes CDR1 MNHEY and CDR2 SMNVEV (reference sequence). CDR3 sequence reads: CASRAGGGQFDGEQYF. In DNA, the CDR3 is TGTGCCAGCAGAGCTGGAGGTGGACAGTTTGATGGCGAGCAGTACTTC.